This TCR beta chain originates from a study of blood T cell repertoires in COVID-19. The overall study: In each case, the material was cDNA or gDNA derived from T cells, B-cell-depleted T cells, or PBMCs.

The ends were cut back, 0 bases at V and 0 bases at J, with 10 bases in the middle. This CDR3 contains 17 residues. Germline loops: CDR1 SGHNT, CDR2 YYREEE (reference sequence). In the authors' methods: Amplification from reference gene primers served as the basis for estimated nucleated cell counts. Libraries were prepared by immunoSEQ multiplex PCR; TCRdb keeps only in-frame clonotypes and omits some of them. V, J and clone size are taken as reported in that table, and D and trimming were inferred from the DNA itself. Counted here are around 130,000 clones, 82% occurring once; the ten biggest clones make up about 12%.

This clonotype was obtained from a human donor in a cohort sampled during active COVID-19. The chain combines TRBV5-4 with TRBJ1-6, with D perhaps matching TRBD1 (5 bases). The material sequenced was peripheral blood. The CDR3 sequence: CASSLGRGSSYNSPLHF. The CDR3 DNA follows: TGTGCCAGCAGCTTGGGGCGGGGGAGCTCCTATAATTCACCCCTCCACTTT.